Following are 7 T cell receptor beta chains from one sample sequenced in a study of blood T cell repertoires in COVID-19. TCRdb's copy holds only in-frame clones and misses some; the assay was immunoSEQ multiplex PCR. The sample shows approximately 150,000 clones, about 85% of them seen only once. Sequenced input: peripheral blood. These receptors originate from a man aged 35-49 years with acute or convalescent COVID-19.

The V call is TRBV11-1, the J call TRBJ1-2, with 7 nucleotides matching TRBD1. This CDR3 is built from 15 residues. V gave up 4 bases and J gave up 1 base; unmatched junction bases: 6. Germline CDR1 reads SGHAT; CDR2 reads FQDESV (reference sequence). This CDR3 is CASSSRGQVNYGYTF. The CDR3 region has the DNA TGTGCCAGCAGCTCCCGAGGACAGGTTAACTATGGCTACACCTTC.

The CDR3 nucleotides read TGTGCCAGCAGCCAAAGGCCTAAGGGAGCGCTGGGGACGCAGTATTTT. Protein: CASSQRPKGALGTQYF. The V gene is TRBV14, the J gene TRBJ2-3, with D possibly TRBD2 on 5 matching bases. This CDR3 region has 16 residues. CDR1 is SGHDN and CDR2 is FVKESK in the germline V gene. Trimming shortened V by 2 bases and J by 9 bases, and 21 bases separated the two germline ends.

The chain uses TRBV9 and TRBJ2-7; 7 nucleotides line up with TRBD2. With V trimmed by 3 bases and J by 0 bases, 3 bases remained unmatched. Germline V gene sequence: CDR1 SGDLS, CDR2 YYNGEE. This CDR3 comprises 14 residues. The CDR3 protein is CASSAGTTSYEQYF. In DNA, the CDR3 is TGTGCCAGCAGCGCCGGGACTACCTCCTACGAGCAGTACTTC.

The chain joins TRBV14 to TRBJ1-2; D is perhaps TRBD1 (5 bases). Germline V CDR1 and CDR2: SGHDN, FVKESK. V was clipped by 4 bases and J by 6 bases, with 15 bases between them. CDR3 length: 14 amino acids. DNA for the CDR3: TGTGCCAGCAGCCGAAAAGACAGTCTCCATGGCTACACCTTC. Its protein is CASSRKDSLHGYTF.

DNA for the CDR3: TGCGCCAGCAGCCAGACGGGAGCCGGGCTAGCTCCTAACGGGCAGTACTTC. Encoded protein: CASSQTGAGLAPNGQYF. V is TRBV4-1 and J is TRBJ2-7; tentatively, D is TRBD2 (6 bases). V gave up 3 bases and J gave up 9 bases, with 27 bases separating them. This CDR3 contains 17 residues. The germline V gene encodes CDR1 MGHRA and CDR2 YSYEKL.

The rearrangement links TRBV18 to TRBJ1-1; TRBD1 matches 9 bases. The CDR3 sequence is 14 residues long. Germline values: CDR1 KGHSH, CDR2 LQKENI. The junction had 6 bases not matched to a gene; V was cut back by 5 bases and J by 5 bases. CDR3 loop: CASSSNRGRTEAFF. DNA for the CDR3: TGTGCCAGCTCATCGAACAGGGGGCGGACTGAAGCTTTCTTT. The full variable domain, completed using reference TRBV18 and TRBJ1-1, is NAGVMQNPRHLVRRRGQEARLRCSPMKGHSHVYWYRQLPEEGLKFMVYLQKENIIDESGMPKERFSAEFPKEGPSILRIQQVVRGDSAAYFCASSSNRGRTEAFFGQGTRLTVV.

V gene TRBV29-1 combines with J gene TRBJ1-2, with no clear D. The length of the CDR3 is 11 residues. Trimming removed 4 bases at V and 4 bases at J, with 7 bases between. From germline, CDR1 is SQVTM and CDR2 ANQGSEA. CDR3 residues: CSVALSYGYTF. Here the CDR3 DNA reads TGCAGCGTTGCCCTATCCTATGGCTACACCTTC.